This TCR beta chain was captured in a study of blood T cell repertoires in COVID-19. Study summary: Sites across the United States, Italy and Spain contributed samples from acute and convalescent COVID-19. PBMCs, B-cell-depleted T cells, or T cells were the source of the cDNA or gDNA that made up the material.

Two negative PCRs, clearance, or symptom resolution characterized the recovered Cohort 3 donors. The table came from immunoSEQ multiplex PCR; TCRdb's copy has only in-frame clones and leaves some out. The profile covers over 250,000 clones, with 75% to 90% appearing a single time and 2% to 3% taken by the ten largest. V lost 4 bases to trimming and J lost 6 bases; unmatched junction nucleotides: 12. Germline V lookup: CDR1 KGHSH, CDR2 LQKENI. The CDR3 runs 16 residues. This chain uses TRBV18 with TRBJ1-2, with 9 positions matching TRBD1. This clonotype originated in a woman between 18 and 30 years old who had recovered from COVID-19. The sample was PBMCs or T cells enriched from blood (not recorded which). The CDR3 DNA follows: TGTGCCAGCTCACAACATCGGGACAGGGACAACGATGGCTACACCTTC. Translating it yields CASSQHRDRDNDGYTF.